This paragraph reports one T cell receptor beta chain. Its antigen is undetermined. This sample was included in a study of cytomegalovirus exposure and HLA in healthy donors. Study-wide results and limits: A likely sequencing artifact accounted for one observed cluster of highly shared sequence variants.

While unrecorded immune exposures were likely, the donors were nominally healthy when sampled. The trim removed 3 bases at V and 9 bases at J, leaving 6 bases unmatched. In germline, CDR1 is MDHEN, CDR2 SYDVKM. The CDR3 length is 14 residues. The primer mix had 60 Vbeta and 13 Jbeta primers. The assay was immunoSEQ multiplex PCR, and TCRdb's table has in-frame clones only and misses some. This sample has fewer than 200,000 clones; about four fifths occur once, and the top ten carry roughly 1.6%. J is TRBJ2-1 and V is TRBV28; 9 bases match TRBD1. This TCR was sampled from a woman younger than 30 in good health and CMV-seronegative. Sequencing was carried out using PBMCs. Here the CDR3 DNA reads TGTGCCAGCAGTTTCGAGACAGGGGGGATTGAGCAGTTCTTC. It codes for CASSFETGGIEQFF. Together with reference TRBV28 and TRBJ2-1, the CDR3 gives the full variable domain: DVKVTQSSRYLVKRTGEKVFLECVQDMDHENMFWYRQDPGLGLRLIYFSYDVKMKEKGDIPEGYSVSREKKERFSLILESASTNQTSMYLCASSFETGGIEQFFGPGTRLTVL.